These 32 T cell receptor beta chains share one sample of origin, sequenced in a study of blood T cell repertoires in COVID-19. Assay used: immunoSEQ multiplex PCR; TCRdb lists only in-frame clones, some missing. The sample gives around 230,000 clones, about nine tenths of which show up once; around 2.2% is in the top ten. Sequencing was carried out using peripheral blood. The receptors were sampled from a man aged 30-40 years who had recovered from COVID-19.

This clone was recorded a few times. The chain joins TRBV5-1 to TRBJ1-1; the match to TRBD1 covers 9 bases. After removal of 3 bases from V and 3 bases from J, the junction contained 0 bases not matched to a gene. The CDR3 length is 13 residues. Germline values: CDR1 SGHRS, CDR2 YFSETQ. CDR3 coding DNA: TGCGCCAGCAGCTGGACAGGGGACACTGAAGCTTTCTTT. Amino acid sequence: CASSWTGDTEAFF.

This rearrangement joins TRBV5-8 to TRBJ1-5; D ambiguous. The CDR3 length is 14 residues. V shed 0 bases and J shed 4 bases, with 8 bases lying between them. Germline CDR1 reads SGHTS; CDR2 reads YDEGEE. The CDR3 reads CASSLVGGNQPQHF. The DNA for the CDR3 is TGTGCCAGCAGCTTGGTGGGAGGTAATCAGCCCCAGCATTTT.

The chain carries TRBV6-5 and TRBJ1-2; 8 nucleotides line up with TRBD1. Looked up from germline, CDR1 is MNHEY and CDR2 is SVGAGI. Trimming took 10 bases from V and 2 from J; bases not matched to a gene: 3. This CDR3 is 12 amino acids long. CDR3 coding DNA: TGTGCCACCCGACAGGGGAACTATGGCTACACCTTC. It yields the protein CATRQGNYGYTF.

The CDR3 region has the DNA TGTGCCAGTCAGCTAGGGACTTATAGCAATCAGCCCCAGCATTTT. This gives the protein CASQLGTYSNQPQHF. The chain links TRBV2 to TRBJ1-5, with a weak D call TRBD1 (5 bases). The germline V gene encodes CDR1 SNHLY and CDR2 FYNNEI. The CDR3 has 15 amino acids. The germline V and J ends were trimmed by 9 bases and 0 bases, with 15 bases remaining between them.

The CDR3 region is CASSEYGGSSNYGYTF. DNA of the CDR3: TGTGCCAGCAGTGAATATGGAGGCTCCTCTAACTATGGCTACACCTTC. The chain carries TRBV25-1 and TRBJ1-2; D gene unclear. This CDR3 contains 16 residues. V was clipped by 0 bases and J by 0 bases, with 11 bases between them. The germline CDR1 and CDR2 sequences are MGHDK and SYGVNS.

The chain has TRBV5-5 and TRBJ1-1; maybe TRBD1 (5 bases). Deletions cut 1 base from V and 0 bases from J, with 13 bases between. Looked up from germline, CDR1 is SGHKS and CDR2 is YYEKEE (reference sequence). This CDR3 has 16 residues. In nucleotides, the CDR3 is TGTGCCAGCAGCTTGAGGGGCGATACCGTGAACACTGAAGCTTTCTTT. Its protein product is CASSLRGDTVNTEAFF. Based on the CDR3 plus reference TRBV5-5 and TRBJ1-1, the full variable domain is DAGVTQSPTHLIKTRGQQVTLRCSPISGHKSVSWYQQVLGQGPQFIFQYYEKEERGRGNFPDRFSARQFPNYSSELNVNALLLGDSALYLCASSLRGDTVNTEAFFGQGTRLTVV.

In this sample, this clone turned up once. The chain is built from TRBV2 and TRBJ1-2, with 11 bases aligning to TRBD1. CDR3 size: 14 residues. After removal of 8 bases from V and 4 bases from J, the junction contained 6 bases not matched to a gene. From germline, CDR1 is SNHLY and CDR2 FYNNEI. Here the CDR3 DNA reads TGTGCCAGCCTAGCCGGGACAGGGGGCTATGGCTACACCTTC. This sequence encodes CASLAGTGGYGYTF.

The chain links TRBV29-1 to TRBJ2-1, with TRBD1 as a possible D gene (5 bases). Germline V gene data show CDR1 as SQVTM and CDR2 as ANQGSEA. The V end lost 3 bases, the J end lost 7 bases, and 16 bases lay between the germline ends. The CDR3 runs 14 residues. The CDR3 sequence: CSVDQGLGLNEQFF. The DNA of the CDR3 is TGCAGCGTTGATCAGGGCCTGGGTCTTAATGAGCAGTTCTTC.

The chain couples TRBV3-1 (or the pseudogene TRBV3-2) to TRBJ1-2, with 8 bases fitting TRBD1. The trim removed 7 bases at V and 4 bases at J, leaving 11 bases unmatched. The CDR3 has 15 residues. The V gene's germline CDR1 is LGHDT and CDR2 YNNKEL (reference sequence). DNA for the CDR3: TGTGCCAGCACAACCGAGGGCACAGGGGGCTATGGCTACACCTTC. Its protein product is CASTTEGTGGYGYTF.

As DNA, the CDR3 is TGCGCCAGCAGCTCCCGTGGGCCTAGGGGCCGGAACACTGAAGCTTTCTTT. Translation gives CASSSRGPRGRNTEAFF. This rearrangement joins TRBV5-1 to TRBJ1-1, with D possibly TRBD1 on 5 matching bases. The CDR3 length is 17 residues. V was trimmed by 3 bases and J by 1 base, leaving 19 bases between them. The V gene's germline CDR1 is SGHRS and CDR2 YFSETQ.

The J gene is TRBJ2-7, the V gene TRBV6-2 or TRBV6-3, with D hard to call. This CDR3 is 15 amino acids long. Trimming left V 3 bases short and J 0 bases short, with 12 bases between. Germline CDR1 and CDR2: MNHEY and SVGEGT. The CDR3, as DNA: TGTGCCAGCAGTTATACGGCAGGCGACTCCTACGAGCAGTACTTC. This sequence encodes CASSYTAGDSYEQYF.

The chain couples TRBV19 to TRBJ2-2, with D maybe TRBD1 (5 bases). CDR1 and CDR2 from the germline V gene are LNHDA and SQIVND (reference sequence). The germline V and J ends were trimmed by 7 bases and 1 base, with 10 bases remaining between them. This CDR3 contains 14 residues. CDR3 region: CASNFQGNTGELFF. The CDR3 coding sequence is TGTGCCAGTAATTTCCAGGGGAACACCGGGGAGCTGTTTTTT.

The gene calls are TRBV18 and TRBJ1-4; maybe TRBD1 (5 bases). The V gene lost 2 bases and the J gene lost 6 bases, with 10 bases spanning the gap. The CDR3 has 14 amino acids. CDR1 and CDR2 (germline): KGHSH, LQKENI. As DNA, the CDR3 is TGTGCCAGCTCACCATGGGGGGTCGATGAAAAACTGTTTTTT. Translation: CASSPWGVDEKLFF.

The chain combines TRBV7-2 with TRBJ1-6; 7 bases fit TRBD1. Germline CDR1 and CDR2: SGHTA and FQGNSA. V lost 5 bases and J lost 8; bases outside the gene matches: 6. The CDR3 has 14 residues. CDR3 DNA sequence: TGTGCCAGCAGCGTAGACAGGGATTATTCACCCCTCCACTTT. It codes for CASSVDRDYSPLHF.

The rearrangement links TRBV7-9 to TRBJ2-7; a weak D match, TRBD1 (6 bases). V gave up 5 bases and J gave up 0 bases, with 17 bases separating them. Per the germline V gene, CDR1 is SEHNR and CDR2 is FQNEAQ (reference sequence). This CDR3 region has 16 residues. The CDR3, as DNA: TGTGCCAGCAGCGCCACGATGGACAGCCGCTCCTACGAGCAGTACTTC. Amino acids: CASSATMDSRSYEQYF.

The chain recombines TRBV4-2 with TRBJ1-1, with D unresolved. Germline CDR1 reads LGHNA; CDR2 reads YNFKEQ. V was shortened by 4 bases and J by 1 base, with 19 bases between the two germline ends. The CDR3 runs 17 residues. CDR3 residues: CASSRSGGSGWNTEAFF. In DNA form, the CDR3 reads TGTGCCAGCAGCCGAAGCGGTGGGAGCGGGTGGAACACTGAAGCTTTCTTT.

The V and J genes are TRBV4-2 and TRBJ2-7; D perhaps matches TRBD1 (5 bases). Germline CDR1 reads LGHNA; CDR2 reads YNFKEQ. This CDR3 region has 13 residues. Trimming pared 4 bases from V and 2 bases from J, leaving 9 bases between. CDR3 nucleotide sequence: TGTGCCAGCAGCCCGGAGACAGCCTACGAGCAGTACTTC. This translates into CASSPETAYEQYF.

This clone showed up just a few times. The V gene is TRBV11-2, the J gene TRBJ2-7; TRBD1 agrees at 7 bases. In germline, CDR1 is SGHAT, CDR2 FQNNGV. V shed 5 bases, J shed 4 bases, and the junction held 11 bases outside the gene matches. The CDR3 runs 15 residues. CDR3 region: CASSLRSDRRYEQYF. The CDR3, as DNA: TGTGCCAGCAGCCTCCGGTCGGACAGGAGATACGAGCAGTACTTC.

V usage is TRBV14 and J usage is TRBJ1-6; D perhaps matches TRBD1 (5 bases). There are 14 residues in the CDR3. CDR1 and CDR2 (germline): SGHDN, FVKESK. V lost 1 base, J lost 10 bases, and 11 bases lay in between. In nucleotides, the CDR3 is TGTGCCAGCAGCCAAGTCAGACAGTTCTCACCCCTCCACTTT. Translating gives CASSQVRQFSPLHF.

J is TRBJ2-7 and V is TRBV5-4, with 7 bases lining up with TRBD1. With V trimmed by 0 bases and J by 3 bases, 0 bases remained unmatched. The CDR3 extends over 13 amino acids. From germline, CDR1 is SGHNT and CDR2 YYREEE (reference sequence). The CDR3 DNA sequence: TGTGCCAGCAGCTTGGACAGGGGCTACGAGCAGTACTTC. Protein product: CASSLDRGYEQYF.

The J gene is TRBJ2-3, the V gene TRBV28, with a tentative D call TRBD2 (7 bases). In germline, CDR1 is MDHEN, CDR2 SYDVKM. V dropped 4 bases and J dropped 4 bases, with 18 bases sitting between them. The CDR3 sequence is 16 residues long. The CDR3 bases are TGTGCCAGCAGTTCGCTGATCGGGGGGCCTTCAGATACGCAGTATTTT. Residues: CASSSLIGGPSDTQYF.

The V call is TRBV5-1, the J call TRBJ1-5, with TRBD1 matching 8 bases. CDR3 length: 14 residues. The germline V gene encodes CDR1 SGHRS and CDR2 YFSETQ. The ends lost 3 bases at V and 6 bases at J; junction bases unmatched: 5. The CDR3 loop is CASSWGQEGQPQHF. In DNA form, the CDR3 reads TGCGCCAGCAGCTGGGGACAGGAAGGTCAGCCCCAGCATTTT.

The chain combines TRBV19 with TRBJ1-1, with TRBD1 matching over 7 bases. The V segment lost 5 bases and the J segment 6 bases; nucleotides outside the gene matches: 9. Germline V CDR1 and CDR2: LNHDA, SQIVND (reference sequence). This CDR3 has 14 residues. The CDR3 region is CASSEGQYRAEAFF. The CDR3 DNA is TGTGCCAGTAGTGAGGGACAGTATCGAGCTGAAGCTTTCTTT.

V usage is TRBV5-1 and J usage is TRBJ2-3; 7 nucleotides line up with TRBD2. V shed 6 bases and J 1 base; nucleotides not matched to a gene: 17. Germline V gene data show CDR1 as SGHRS and CDR2 as YFSETQ. CDR3 length equals 18 residues. CDR3 sequence (DNA): TGCGCCAGCATGAACAATATAGGACTAAGCGGGGGCACAGATACGCAGTATTTT. Its translation is CASMNNIGLSGGTDTQYF.

CDR3 sequence: CASSETWQEEFF. The CDR3 DNA follows: TGTGCCAGCAGTGAAACGTGGCAGGAGGAGTTCTTC. The chain uses TRBV6-1 and TRBJ2-1; perhaps TRBD2 as D (5 bases). This CDR3 has 12 amino acids. V was clipped by 2 bases and J by 14 bases, with 13 bases between them. Germline V gene sequence: CDR1 MNHNS, CDR2 SASEGT.

The chain uses TRBV5-5 and TRBJ2-1, with D perhaps TRBD2 (6 bases). Germline V gives CDR1 SGHKS, CDR2 YYEKEE (reference sequence). There are 14 residues in the CDR3. Deletions cut 4 bases from V and 7 bases from J, with 15 bases between. The CDR3 spells CASSPLAGGNEQFF. In DNA form, the CDR3 reads TGTGCCAGCAGCCCACTGGCTGGGGGGAATGAGCAGTTCTTC.

The J gene is TRBJ2-3, the V gene TRBV4-1; TRBD2 matches 10 bases. This CDR3 spans 18 amino acids. V shed 1 base, J shed 0 bases, and the junction held 7 bases outside the gene matches. Germline-derived CDR1 and CDR2 are MGHRA and YSYEKL. CDR3 sequence: CASSQGLQRGGSTDTQYF. The CDR3 nucleotides read TGCGCCAGCAGCCAAGGACTCCAGCGGGGGGGAAGCACAGATACGCAGTATTTT.

This clone is a singleton in its sample. V is TRBV2 and J is TRBJ2-5, with D possibly matching TRBD1 (6 bases). The CDR3 contains 13 residues. CDR1 and CDR2 (germline): SNHLY, FYNNEI. V shed 4 bases and J shed 4 bases, with 10 bases lying between them. The CDR3 loop reads CASSVLGGETQYF. In DNA form, the CDR3 reads TGTGCCAGCAGTGTCCTAGGGGGAGAGACCCAGTACTTC.

In its sample, this clone was seen once. The rearrangement uses TRBV13 and TRBJ2-7; D is unclear. CDR1 and CDR2 (germline): PRHDT, FYEKMQ (reference sequence). The V end lost 5 bases, the J end lost 7 bases, and 9 bases lay between the germline ends. CDR3 size: 11 residues. The CDR3, as DNA: TGTGCCAGCAGCAGCCCGAGGGAGCAGTACTTC. Translation: CASSSPREQYF.

The chain has TRBV27 and TRBJ1-2; 7 nucleotides align to TRBD1. This CDR3 is built from 14 residues. CDR1 MNHEY and CDR2 SMNVEV come from the germline V gene (reference sequence). Trimming removed 4 bases from V and 8 bases from J; junction bases left unmatched: 10. CDR3 coding DNA: TGTGCCAGCAGTTCGACAGGGTCTGGGAACGGCTACACCTTC. It encodes CASSSTGSGNGYTF.

The V call is TRBV6-6, the J call TRBJ1-6, with D unresolved. This CDR3 is 13 amino acids long. Germline values: CDR1 MNHNY, CDR2 SVGAGI (reference sequence). V lost 7 bases and J lost 7, with 11 bases in between. The CDR3 sequence: CASTPGLNSPLHF. CDR3 nucleotides: TGTGCCAGCACCCCAGGTCTCAATTCACCCCTCCACTTT.

The chain uses TRBV30 and TRBJ2-3; 11 nucleotides align to TRBD2. Germline V lookup: CDR1 GTSNPN, CDR2 SVGIG (reference sequence). J lost 1 base, V lost 0 bases, and 3 bases had no gene match. CDR3 length: 16 residues. The CDR3 loop reads CAWSVASGGRTDTQYF. CDR3 DNA: TGTGCCTGGAGTGTGGCTAGCGGGGGGCGCACAGATACGCAGTATTTT.